A single sample is the source of the 30 T cell receptor beta chains below, sequenced in a study of T cell clones after liver transplantation (dated by TCRdb to the late 2010s). The library was prepared using the immunoSEQ multiplex PCR assay. This immuneACCESS table, as held by TCRdb, lists in-frame sequences with V and J called but not all clones. Of the missing ones, under half trace to an unresolved V gene in checked studies; the others have no known cause. Here the sample has around 120,000 clones; 90% occur a single time. The top ten constitute approximately 0.78% of the sample. The input for sequencing was CD4+ T cells from blood, taken 12 months after liver transplant. These receptors all come from a human patient who received a liver transplant. After a transplant, some T cells may be the graft donor's own cells.

The chain is built from TRBV10-2 and TRBJ2-7, with TRBD1 as a possible D gene (5 bases). Per the germline V gene, CDR1 is WSHSY and CDR2 is SAAADI. This CDR3 has 12 residues. V lost 4 bases to trimming and J lost 13 bases, with 17 bases between them. The CDR3: CASSVDWGPGYF. CDR3 nucleotides: TGCGCCAGCAGTGTAGACTGGGGCCCGGGCTACTTC.

This chain links TRBV18 with TRBJ2-4; D is uncertain. The germline CDR1 and CDR2 sequences are KGHSH and LQKENI. CDR3 length: 14 residues. The ends were cut back, 2 bases at V and 8 bases at J, with 13 bases in the middle. CDR3 coding DNA: TGTGCCAGCTCACCAAGGCAGGACCTAGACATTCAGTACTTC. This sequence encodes CASSPRQDLDIQYF.

The chain combines TRBV5-1 with TRBJ2-7; TRBD1 aligns across 9 bases. The CDR3 totals 15 residues. The V and J ends lost 3 bases and 2 bases, in that order; junction bases with no gene match: 6. Looked up from germline, CDR1 is SGHRS and CDR2 is YFSETQ. In nucleotides, the CDR3 is TGCGCCAGCAGCTATCCGACAGGGGGAGCCTACGAGCAGTACTTC. This codes for CASSYPTGGAYEQYF.

This sequence joins TRBV5-1 and TRBJ2-7, with D maybe TRBD2 (6 bases). The CDR3 totals 14 residues. In germline, CDR1 is SGHRS, CDR2 YFSETQ. V was shortened by 2 bases and J by 5 bases, with 14 bases between the two germline ends. The CDR3, as DNA: TGCGCCAGCAGCTTCGGGAGTCAGTCGAACGAGCAGTACTTC. Its protein is CASSFGSQSNEQYF.

CDR3 bases: TGTGCCAGTATTCGGGGTCATTTGAACACCGGGGAGCTGTTTTTT. Its protein is CASIRGHLNTGELFF. V and J are TRBV19 and TRBJ2-2, with a possible D match to TRBD2 (5 bases). V lost 7 bases and J lost 1, with 13 bases in between. Germline values: CDR1 LNHDA, CDR2 SQIVND (reference sequence). The CDR3 has 15 residues.

This clone was seen only once. Here the CDR3 DNA reads TGTGCCAGCACCACCGGGACAGGGGGAATAGAGACCCAGTACTTC. Translation: CASTTGTGGIETQYF. The chain is built from TRBV28 and TRBJ2-5; 11 nucleotides align to TRBD1. J gave up 4 bases and V 7 bases, and 8 bases lay outside the gene matches. The germline gives CDR1 MDHEN, CDR2 SYDVKM. The CDR3 sequence is 15 residues long.

This sequence joins TRBV21-1 and TRBJ2-5; the table's D call of TRBD1 was not tested on the DNA. TRBV21-1 is a recognized pseudogene. This CDR3 comprises 17 residues. In DNA, the CDR3 is TGTGCCAGCAGCAAAGTAGACCGACAGGGTCACCAAGAGACCCAGTACTTC. Protein sequence: CASSKVDRQGHQETQYF.

The chain joins TRBV27 to TRBJ1-2; 7 bases match TRBD1. Germline CDR1 reads MNHEY; CDR2 reads SMNVEV (reference sequence). The CDR3 is made up of 16 amino acids. V dropped 5 bases and J dropped 7; count of bases not matched to a gene: 16. CDR3 bases: TGTGCCAGCAGTAAACACTCCGGGACAGCCTTTTTTGGCTACACCTTC. Translated, it gives CASSKHSGTAFFGYTF.

The chain has TRBV10-3 and TRBJ2-5; TRBD2 is a possible D gene (6 bases). This CDR3 has 15 amino acids. The germline CDR1 and CDR2 sequences are ENHRY and SYGVKD. The CDR3 bases are TGTGTCGCATCGAGCGGGCGGGGCCGGGGCGAGACCCAGTACTTC. Translated, it gives CVASSGRGRGETQYF.

V usage is TRBV18 and J usage is TRBJ1-1; D remains unclear. The CDR3 spans 14 residues. The germline V gene encodes CDR1 KGHSH and CDR2 LQKENI. The ends were cut back, 4 bases at V and 3 bases at J, with 12 bases in the middle. The DNA for the CDR3 is TGTGCCAGCTCACGAACGGGGAAAGACACTGAAGCTTTCTTT. This encodes CASSRTGKDTEAFF.

The chain has TRBV7-9 and TRBJ1-6; D perhaps matches TRBD1 (5 bases). Germline values: CDR1 SEHNR, CDR2 FQNEAQ (reference sequence). V shed 1 base and J shed 11 bases, with 6 bases lying between them. This CDR3 spans 12 amino acids. CDR3 nucleotides: TGTGCCAGCAGCTTAGAGGGGCCACCCCTCCACTTT. This translates into CASSLEGPPLHF.

The chain combines TRBV7-8 with TRBJ1-1; possible D gene TRBD1, 6 bases. Trimming took off 3 bases at V and 0 bases at J, with 11 bases between the two ends. The germline gives CDR1 SGHVS, CDR2 FQNEAQ. The CDR3 contains 15 residues. CDR3 in DNA: TGTGCCAGCAGCTTGGTTCAGGGGATGAACACTGAAGCTTTCTTT. Its protein product is CASSLVQGMNTEAFF. The variable domain in full, with the rest retrieved from reference TRBV7-8 and TRBJ1-1, is GAGVSQSPRYKVAKRGQDVALRCDPISGHVSLFWYQQALGQGPEFLTYFQNEAQLDKSGLPSDRFFAERPEGSVSTLKIQRTQQEDSAVYLCASSLVQGMNTEAFFGQGTRLTVV.

This chain connects TRBV7-2 to TRBJ2-5, with D unclear. Trimming stripped 1 base from V and 2 bases from J, with 11 bases between. The CDR3 is 15 amino acids. The germline V gene encodes CDR1 SGHTA and CDR2 FQGNSA. The CDR3 coding sequence is TGTGCCAGCAGCTTAGGCCCCAGTCTACAAGAGACCCAGTACTTC. Amino acid sequence: CASSLGPSLQETQYF.

The chain carries TRBV11-3 and TRBJ2-5; 10 bases map to TRBD2. Germline V CDR1 and CDR2: SGHNT, YENEEA. V gave up 4 bases and J gave up 0 bases; unmatched junction bases: 5. The CDR3 spans 16 residues. Here the CDR3 reads CASSSVTSGYQETQYF. The CDR3 nucleotides read TGTGCCAGCAGCTCCGTGACTAGCGGGTACCAAGAGACCCAGTACTTC.

A note on this clone: Other DNA sequences in the same sample also yield this CDR3. CDR3 protein: CSGGQGYNEQFF. The CDR3 DNA is TGCAGCGGCGGACAGGGGTACAATGAGCAGTTCTTC. V gene TRBV29-1 combines with J gene TRBJ2-1, with 9 nucleotides matching TRBD1. CDR1 and CDR2 from the germline V gene are SQVTM and ANQGSEA. The CDR3 runs to 12 residues. The junction had 2 bases not matched to a gene; V was cut back by 7 bases and J by 4 bases.

This chain joins TRBV7-9 and TRBJ1-1; TRBD1 agrees at 7 bases. After removal of 5 bases from V and 7 bases from J, the junction contained 10 bases not matched to a gene. Germline loops: CDR1 SEHNR, CDR2 FQNEAQ (reference sequence). The CDR3 has 14 amino acids. This CDR3 is CASSLQGWVGEAFF. The CDR3 DNA follows: TGTGCCAGCAGCCTACAGGGGTGGGTCGGTGAAGCTTTCTTT.

CDR3 nucleotide sequence: TGTGCCAGCTCACCACAGGGGGTAGGGAACACTGAAGCTTTCTTT. Amino acids: CASSPQGVGNTEAFF. The rearrangement joins TRBV18 to TRBJ1-1; D might be TRBD1 (6 bases). Germline V gene sequence: CDR1 KGHSH, CDR2 LQKENI. The V and J ends lost 1 base and 1 base respectively, with 10 bases between them. The CDR3 consists of 15 residues.

The V call is TRBV28, the J call TRBJ1-1, with 7 bases aligning to TRBD1. Trimming cost V 9 bases and J 4 bases; bases outside gene matches: 2. This CDR3 is built from 11 residues. Germline CDR1 reads MDHEN; CDR2 reads SYDVKM. In nucleotides, the CDR3 is TGTGCCAGTGGGACAGCCACTGAAGCTTTCTTT. This sequence encodes CASGTATEAFF.

The V call is TRBV7-2, the J call TRBJ2-5, with 7 nucleotides matching TRBD2. CDR1 SGHTA and CDR2 FQGNSA come from the germline V gene. The ends lost 1 base at V and 1 base at J; junction bases unmatched: 3. This CDR3 has 15 residues. As DNA, the CDR3 is TGTGCCAGCAGCTTAGATAGCGGGCCCCAAGAGACCCAGTACTTC. This encodes CASSLDSGPQETQYF.

This clone has only one observation. The rearrangement uses TRBV11-3 and TRBJ2-2; D gene unclear. Germline loops: CDR1 SGHNT, CDR2 YENEEA. The CDR3 totals 13 residues. V was cut by 5 bases and J by 4 bases, with 8 bases left in between. The CDR3 DNA reads TGTGCCAGCAGCCCCCTGATCACCGGGGAGCTGTTTTTT. As protein: CASSPLITGELFF.

The V and J genes are TRBV7-2 and TRBJ2-7, with D possibly matching TRBD2 (6 bases). The CDR3 spans 17 residues. Germline V gives CDR1 SGHTA, CDR2 FQGNSA. V was clipped by 1 base and J by 0 bases, with 16 bases between them. CDR3 amino acids: CASSLVVSSASSYEQYF. DNA for the CDR3: TGTGCCAGCAGCTTAGTGGTGTCTAGCGCGAGCTCCTACGAGCAGTACTTC.

V usage is TRBV11-2 and J usage is TRBJ2-3; either TRBD1 or TRBD2 may fit D (5 bases each). The germline gives CDR1 SGHAT, CDR2 FQNNGV. V was clipped by 1 base and J by 4 bases, with 15 bases between them. The CDR3 sequence is 16 residues long. DNA for the CDR3: TGTGCCAGCAGCTTAGGGGGCGGAAGAGGGGCAGATACGCAGTATTTT. Translation gives CASSLGGGRGADTQYF.

V usage is TRBV5-4 and J usage is TRBJ2-7; the match to TRBD1 covers 7 bases. CDR3 length: 13 amino acids. V lost 5 bases, J lost 3 bases, and 5 bases stayed unmatched. Germline loops: CDR1 SGHNT, CDR2 YYREEE (reference sequence). The DNA for the CDR3 is TGTGCCAGCAGTCAGGGACAGAACTACGAGCAGTACTTC. Translation gives CASSQGQNYEQYF.

This chain uses TRBV9 with TRBJ2-1; possible D gene TRBD1, 6 bases. The ends were cut back, 4 bases at V and 1 base at J, with 15 bases in the middle. Germline CDR1 and CDR2: SGDLS and YYNGEE. This CDR3 is 16 amino acids long. The DNA of the CDR3 is TGTGCCAGCAGCATCCGACAGGACGGATCCTACAATGAGCAGTTCTTC. This gives the protein CASSIRQDGSYNEQFF.

The V call is TRBV30, the J call TRBJ2-2, with D perhaps matching TRBD2 (5 bases). Looked up from germline, CDR1 is GTSNPN and CDR2 is SVGIG (reference sequence). Trimming pared 4 bases from V and 2 bases from J, leaving 8 bases between. The CDR3 is 13 amino acids. CDR3 in DNA: TGTGCCTGGACGGGATATAACACCGGGGAGCTGTTTTTT. It specifies CAWTGYNTGELFF.

The chain recombines TRBV4-1 with TRBJ2-7; D remains ambiguous. The CDR3 extends over 15 amino acids. In germline, CDR1 is MGHRA, CDR2 YSYEKL. The germline V and J ends were trimmed by 0 bases and 7 bases, with 16 bases remaining between them. Written as DNA, the CDR3 is TGCGCCAGCAGCCAAGATAGGGTCCCTCAAGGAGAGCAGTACTTC. Residues: CASSQDRVPQGEQYF.

This clone has only one observation. The chain couples TRBV11-2 to TRBJ2-5; 11 bases are shared with TRBD1. Germline V gives CDR1 SGHAT, CDR2 FQNNGV. This CDR3 is 14 amino acids long. V gave up 5 bases and J gave up 4 bases; unmatched junction bases: 3. CDR3: CASSLGQGVETQYF. DNA for the CDR3: TGTGCCAGCAGCCTGGGACAGGGGGTAGAGACCCAGTACTTC.

The chain employs TRBV5-1 and TRBJ1-4; D not certain. CDR3 length: 15 residues. V was pared by 0 bases and J by 8 bases, with 14 bases between. Germline V CDR1 and CDR2: SGHRS, YFSETQ. CDR3 sequence: CASSLAPGRNEKLFF. As DNA, the CDR3 is TGCGCCAGCAGCTTGGCCCCCGGGCGAAACGAAAAACTGTTTTTT.

V gene TRBV29-1 combines with J gene TRBJ1-1, with a weak D call TRBD1 (5 bases). The CDR3 is 14 amino acids. Germline values: CDR1 SQVTM, CDR2 ANQGSEA. Trimming pared 1 base from V and 4 bases from J, leaving 13 bases between. Here the CDR3 DNA reads TGCAGCGTTGAAGTCGCAGGGTGGGTCACTGAAGCTTTCTTT. Amino acid sequence: CSVEVAGWVTEAFF.

The chain carries TRBV7-3 and TRBJ2-1; 8 bases fit TRBD1. Per the germline V gene, CDR1 is SGHTA and CDR2 is FQGTGA. This CDR3 has 15 amino acids. V dropped 2 bases and J dropped 8; count of bases not matched to a gene: 8. The CDR3 sequence: CASSLDRGRRDEQFF. DNA of the CDR3: TGTGCCAGCAGCTTAGACAGGGGAAGACGGGATGAGCAGTTCTTC.